This TCR beta chain is drawn from a study of cytomegalovirus exposure and HLA in healthy donors (dated by TCRdb to 2017 to 2019). For context, the study as a whole: According to a later analysis, one platform produced both the 110 or so validation repertoires and the 666 repertoires of the first cohort. The study was designed to test whether signatures of past pathogen exposure could be identified by cataloging public T cell receptors. In addition to the first cohort of roughly 700 subjects, a separate validation cohort of 130 or so different subjects was used. The study combined high-throughput TCR immunosequencing, statistical association of individual TCRs with disease status, and machine learning to predict cytomegalovirus infection status. What the study reported, not specific to this receptor: Most TCR sequences were observed very rarely across donors, whereas some public TCRs were present in many individuals. The study gave a list of over 150 TCR beta chains associated with cytomegalovirus. Subsequent analysis determined that TCRs grouped into clusters in the first cohort also showed a tendency toward co-occurrence across the 90 to 150 validation repertoires, and roughly 95% of cluster scores exceeded 0. It was suggested by the authors that the approach could potentially be generalized to other disease states and immunological phenotypes. All 120 or so repertoires were used to score co-occurrence in the validation cohort in a later analysis, because that analysis had no HLA typing for the cohort. Cytomegalovirus status was reported to be diagnosed by the classifier with high specificity and sensitivity in both the original and validation cohorts. In vitro tests confirmed that a few of the cytomegalovirus-associated TCR beta chains recognize cytomegalovirus antigens.

Points on this clone: Its cognate antigen has yet to be identified. The input lacks base qualities; no much larger clone sits a single base away.

Based on the germline V gene, the CDR1 and CDR2 sequences are MNHNS and SASEGT. Deletion took 8 bases off V and 2 bases off J, with a span of 13 bases between the germline ends. The CDR3 numbers 13 residues from cysteine through phenylalanine. The CDR3 DNA has 39 bases and is translated from base 1. The method behind the library was the immunoSEQ multiplex PCR assay. As for the original processing: To diagnose cytomegalovirus status from the catalog of TCR beta chain sequences, a statistical classification framework was built. Sourced from immuneACCESS, this table was stored by TCRdb with only in-frame sequences that have V and J called. A share of the clones is absent; for the studies checked, an unresolved V gene accounts for under half, and the remainder has no known explanation. V, J and clone size were drawn from that table, and D and trimming were deduced from the DNA. The sample table lists hundreds of thousands of clones, 70% to 90% of them with a count of one. Approximately 0.94% of the sample rests with the top ten.

The donors belonged to the validation cohort of under 150 subjects, which was separate from the roughly 700-subject first cohort. This receptor chain uses TRBV6-1 and TRBJ2-7; the D gene is not confidently resolved. The TCR sequence derives from a woman aged 18-30 years in good health and CMV-seronegative. The source material was PBMCs. Read as DNA, the sequence is TGTGCCAGCGGCCCCTCAGGCGCCTACGAGCAGTACTTC. This is translated as CASGPSGAYEQYF.